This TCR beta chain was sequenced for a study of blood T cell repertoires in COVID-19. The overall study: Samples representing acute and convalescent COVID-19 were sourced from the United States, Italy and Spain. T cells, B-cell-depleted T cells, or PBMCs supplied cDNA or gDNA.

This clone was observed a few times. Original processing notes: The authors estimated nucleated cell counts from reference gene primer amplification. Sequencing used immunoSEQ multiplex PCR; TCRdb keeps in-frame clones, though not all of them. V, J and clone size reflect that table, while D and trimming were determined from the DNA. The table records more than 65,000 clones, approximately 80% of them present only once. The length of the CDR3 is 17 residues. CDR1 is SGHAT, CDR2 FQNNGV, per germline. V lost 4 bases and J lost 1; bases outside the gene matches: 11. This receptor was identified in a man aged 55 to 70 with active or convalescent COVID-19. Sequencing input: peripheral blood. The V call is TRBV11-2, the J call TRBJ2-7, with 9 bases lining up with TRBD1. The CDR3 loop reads CASSSRVLQGASYEQYF. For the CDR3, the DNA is TGTGCCAGCAGCTCACGAGTCCTACAGGGGGCGTCCTACGAGCAGTACTTC. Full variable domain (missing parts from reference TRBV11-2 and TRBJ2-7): EAGVAQSPRYKIIEKRQSVAFWCNPISGHATLYWYQQILGQGPKLLIQFQNNGVVDDSQLPKDRFSAERLKGVDSTLKIQPAKLEDSAVYLCASSSRVLQGASYEQYFGPGTRLTVT.